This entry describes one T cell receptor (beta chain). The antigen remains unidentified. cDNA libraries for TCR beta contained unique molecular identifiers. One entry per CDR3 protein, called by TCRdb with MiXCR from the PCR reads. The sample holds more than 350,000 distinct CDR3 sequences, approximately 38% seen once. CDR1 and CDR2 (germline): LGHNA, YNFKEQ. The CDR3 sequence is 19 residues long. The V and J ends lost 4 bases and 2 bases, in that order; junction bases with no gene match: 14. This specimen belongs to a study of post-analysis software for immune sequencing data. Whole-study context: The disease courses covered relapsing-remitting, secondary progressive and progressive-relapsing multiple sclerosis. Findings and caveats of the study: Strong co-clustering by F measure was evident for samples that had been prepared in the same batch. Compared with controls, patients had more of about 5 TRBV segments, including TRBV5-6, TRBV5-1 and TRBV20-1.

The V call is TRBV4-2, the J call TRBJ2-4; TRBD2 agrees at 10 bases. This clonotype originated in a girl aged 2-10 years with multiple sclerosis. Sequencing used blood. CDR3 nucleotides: TGTGCCAGCAGCCGCGGACTAGCGGAATCTCGGCTGACCAAAAACATTCAGTACTTC. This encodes CASSRGLAESRLTKNIQYF.